This T cell receptor beta chain comes out of a study of T cells in Graves' hyperthyroidism and ophthalmopathy. Study information: Pretreatment peripheral blood was obtained at initial diagnosis. Findings and limits, study-wide: Expanded thyroid clonotypes (above 0.001) were mostly also found in blood.

Many counts were recorded for this clonotype. The antigen remains undetermined. Amplification yielded TCR beta CDR3 regions, with RNA transcripts as the source. RT-PCR in the first round (using the HTBI primer set) targeted the TCR CDR3. TCRdb re-derived calls from the multiplex PCR reads in MiXCR, one entry per CDR3 protein. Of under 300,000 distinct CDR3 sequences in the sample, around 13% were seen once. V was clipped by 4 bases and J by 0 bases, with 11 bases between them. CDR1 SGHRS and CDR2 YFSETQ come from the germline V gene. The CDR3 covers 14 residues. The study defined stable Graves' hyperthyroidism as no ophthalmopathy progression within 18 months. Diagnosing involved the use of clinical symptoms, serum thyroxine and TRAb, thyroid ultrasound and orbital computed tomography.

The sample comprised blood. V and J are TRBV5-1 and TRBJ2-7; D possibly corresponds to TRBD2 (6 bases). This TCR was sampled from a woman aged 40 to 55 with Graves' hyperthyroidism. The CDR3, as DNA: TGCGCCAGCAGCCGGGCGGGGAGCTCCTACGAGCAGTACTTC. It specifies CASSRAGSSYEQYF.